The clone carrying this TCR beta chain was picked up many times. The data originate from a study of liver allograft versus peripheral blood T cells. On the study more broadly: In transplanted livers, T cell receptor repertoires were compared with those found in the recipients' peripheral blood.

The germline V gene encodes CDR1 MNHEY and CDR2 SMNVEV (reference sequence). Trimming pared 8 bases from V and 0 bases from J, leaving 12 bases between. The CDR3 covers 14 residues. TCRdb itself ran the reads through MiXCR, one entry per CDR3 protein. The sample consists of around 10,000 distinct CDR3 sequences, roughly 20% of them appearing once. The sequence was obtained from a human patient who had a liver transplant. A share of the T cells may be of graft donor origin. The chain is built from TRBV27 and TRBJ2-3; the D gene is possibly TRBD2 (6 bases). The CDR3 DNA sequence: TGTGCCAGCGGCTTCGGGGGTAGCACAGATACGCAGTATTTT. Protein sequence: CASGFGGSTDTQYF.